Listed below are T cell receptor beta chains from one sample, sequenced in a study of neurological immune-mediated disorders. TCRdb re-called the 5' RACE reads through MiXCR, storing one row per CDR3 protein. The table lists 100,000 or so distinct CDR3 sequences, about 13% of them singletons. The sequencing sample was made of PBMCs. The origin of the receptors is a female donor with HTLV-1-associated myelopathy (HAM/TSP). The CDR3 runs from the conserved cysteine through the conserved F or W. The D gene is left open where the match is weak. Clone size appears in some rows only: once, few, many, or a class for an expanded clone.

d_call	clone_size	v_call	j_call	cdr3_aa	cdr3_nt
TRBD1	many	TRBV28	TRBJ1-5	CASSLTGAMQPQHF	TGTGCCAGCAGTTTAACAGGGGCTATGCAGCCCCAGCATTTT
.	.	TRBV6-1	TRBJ1-4	CASSAYSNEKLFF	TGTGCCAGCAGTGCCTACAGTAATGAAAAACTGTTTTTT
.	many	TRBV5-1	TRBJ1-1	CASSLASYTEAFF	TGCGCCAGCAGCTTGGCCTCGTACACTGAAGCTTTCTTT
.	.	TRBV4-1	TRBJ1-1	CASIQVGENTEAFF	TGCGCCAGCATCCAAGTAGGGGAGAACACTGAAGCTTTCTTT
.	many	TRBV28	TRBJ1-2	CASSTTGEGFGGYTF	TGTGCCAGCAGTACGACGGGGGAGGGATTCGGTGGCTACACCTTC
.	many	TRBV5-1	TRBJ2-7	CASSSPDSYEQYF	TGCGCCAGCAGCTCCCCCGACAGCTACGAGCAGTACTTC
.	many	TRBV20-1	TRBJ1-2	CSARDLPYGYTF	TGCAGTGCTAGAGATCTACCCTATGGCTACACCTTC
.	many	TRBV5-1	TRBJ2-6	CASRGSPGANVLTF	TGCGCCAGCAGAGGCTCTCCTGGGGCCAACGTCCTGACTTTC
.	many	TRBV5-1	TRBJ2-7	CASSLLKGGSSHEQYF	TGCGCCAGCAGCTTGTTAAAGGGAGGTAGTTCCCACGAGCAGTACTTC
TRBD2	many	TRBV10-3	TRBJ2-1	CAISLAGGLPHNEQFF	TGTGCCATCAGTCTAGCGGGGGGGCTCCCCCACAATGAGCAGTTCTTC
TRBD2	many	TRBV5-1	TRBJ2-1	CASSSGTSDYNEQFF	TGCGCCAGCAGCTCCGGGACTAGCGACTACAATGAGCAGTTCTTC
.	many	TRBV4-1	TRBJ2-7	CASSQVGGVSSYEQYF	TGCGCCAGCAGCCAAGTTGGCGGGGTGAGCTCCTACGAGCAGTACTTC
.	many	TRBV5-1	TRBJ1-1	CASTLQGTMNTEAFF	TGCGCCAGCACGCTCCAGGGGACTATGAACACTGAAGCTTTCTTT
TRBD1	many	TRBV25-1	TRBJ2-7	CASSGRDRGPEQYF	TGTGCCAGCAGTGGACGGGACAGGGGGCCCGAGCAGTACTTC
TRBD1	.	TRBV5-1	TRBJ1-2	CASSSDRGNGYGYTF	TGCGCCAGCAGTTCCGACAGGGGAAATGGGTATGGCTACACCTTC
TRBD1	many	TRBV5-1	TRBJ2-1	CASSKTGIDYNEQFF	TGCGCCAGCAGCAAGACAGGGATTGATTACAATGAGCAGTTCTTC
.	many	TRBV12-3/TRBV12-4	TRBJ2-5	CASSPIGETQYF	TGTGCCAGCAGTCCTATAGGGGAGACCCAGTACTTC
.	many	TRBV4-2	TRBJ2-3	CASSQGGQGPDTQYF	TGTGCCAGCAGCCAAGGAGGTCAGGGGCCAGATACGCAGTATTTT
.	many	TRBV5-1	TRBJ2-7	CASSSPSSYEQYF	TGCGCCAGCAGCTCGCCTAGCTCCTACGAGCAGTACTTC
.	many	TRBV5-1	TRBJ1-3	CASSLVGRGSGNTIYF	TGCGCCAGCAGCTTGGTCGGAAGGGGATCTGGAAACACCATATATTTT
TRBD2	few	TRBV12-3/TRBV12-4	TRBJ2-2	CASSFIAGGQRELFF	TGTGCCAGCAGTTTTATAGCGGGGGGGCAACGGGAGCTGTTTTTT
.	many	TRBV15	TRBJ1-2	CATSTDRGTGYTF	TGTGCCACCAGCACCGACCGAGGCACAGGCTACACCTTC
.	many	TRBV12-3/TRBV12-4	TRBJ2-2	CASSFGTGTGELFF	TGTGCCAGCAGTTTCGGGACGGGGACCGGGGAGCTGTTTTTT
TRBD1	many	TRBV5-1	TRBJ2-2	CASTPDRAGELFF	TGCGCCAGCACACCCGACAGGGCCGGGGAGCTGTTTTTT
TRBD1	.	TRBV4-1	TRBJ2-5	CASSQERWTGSAQETQYF	TGCGCCAGCAGCCAAGAAAGATGGACAGGGTCAGCCCAAGAGACCCAGTACTTC
.	many	TRBV20-1	TRBJ1-1	CSANRGAGAATEAFF	TGCAGTGCAAACCGCGGGGCAGGGGCGGCCACTGAAGCTTTCTTT
TRBD2	many	TRBV28	TRBJ2-7	CASSGGVTYEQYF	TGTGCCAGCAGCGGGGGGGTAACCTACGAGCAGTACTTC
TRBD1	many	TRBV7-9	TRBJ2-1	CASSLARTGPDNEQFF	TGTGCCAGCAGCTTAGCGAGGACAGGCCCAGACAATGAGCAGTTCTTC
TRBD2	.	TRBV20-1	TRBJ2-1	CSARVPRLAGGPGSYNEQFF	TGCAGTGCTAGAGTTCCCCGACTAGCGGGGGGCCCGGGCTCCTACAATGAGCAGTTCTTC
.	few	TRBV25-1	TRBJ2-4	CASSEQTLAKNIQYF	TGTGCCAGCAGTGAACAGACTCTAGCCAAAAACATTCAGTACTTC
.	many	TRBV5-1	TRBJ2-3	CASSLGQTSTDTQYF	TGCGCCAGCAGCTTGGGACAGACTAGCACAGATACGCAGTATTTT
.	many	TRBV5-6	TRBJ1-2	CASSLVTGYGYTF	TGTGCCAGCAGCTTGGTCACAGGCTATGGCTACACCTTC
.	many	TRBV5-6	TRBJ2-7	CASSPTLTDSGTEEQYF	TGTGCCAGCAGCCCCACCCTAACGGACAGCGGCACGGAAGAGCAGTACTTC
TRBD2	.	TRBV14	TRBJ2-3	CASSPERGIRTDTQYF	TGTGCCAGCAGCCCTGAGCGGGGAATACGCACAGATACGCAGTATTTT
.	many	TRBV5-1	TRBJ2-3	CASSLGWGGESDTQYF	TGCGCCAGCAGCTTGGGTTGGGGGGGCGAATCGGATACGCAGTATTTT
.	many	TRBV5-6	TRBJ1-5	CASSFGQVGQPQHF	TGTGCCAGCAGCTTTGGGCAGGTTGGTCAGCCCCAGCATTTT
.	.	TRBV5-1	TRBJ2-1	CASRSGGGESYNEQFF	TGCGCCAGCAGGTCAGGGGGGGGAGAATCCTACAATGAGCAGTTCTTC
TRBD1	few	TRBV5-1	TRBJ2-3	CASSVGTGIDTQYF	TGCGCCAGCAGCGTCGGGACAGGAATTGATACGCAGTATTTT
.	many	TRBV5-5	TRBJ1-2	CASSLAFGQRTGYTF	TGTGCCAGCAGCTTGGCCTTCGGACAGCGTACTGGCTACACCTTC
.	many	TRBV5-6	TRBJ2-7	CASSFGSGGRYEQYF	TGTGCCAGCAGCTTCGGATCGGGGGGCAGATACGAGCAGTACTTC
.	many	TRBV18	TRBJ2-3	CASSPRGMTEPTDTQYF	TGTGCCAGCTCACCACGAGGTATGACAGAACCCACAGATACGCAGTATTTT
.	many	TRBV5-1	TRBJ1-4	CASSQRAGAEKLFF	TGCGCCAGCAGCCAACGGGCAGGGGCTGAAAAACTGTTTTTT
.	.	TRBV5-1	TRBJ2-7	CASSPNRVGSYEQYF	TGCGCCAGCAGCCCGAACAGGGTGGGGTCCTACGAGCAGTACTTC
.	many	TRBV7-8	TRBJ1-1	CASSLVGKNWVNTEAFF	TGTGCCAGCAGCTTAGTTGGCAAGAATTGGGTGAACACTGAAGCTTTCTTT
.	many	TRBV5-6	TRBJ2-1	CASSSTSPFKLEQFF	TGTGCCAGCAGTTCCACATCGCCGTTTAAGCTCGAGCAGTTCTTC
.	many	TRBV7-9	TRBJ1-4	CASSLPRVEKLFF	TGTGCCAGCAGCTTACCGAGAGTGGAAAAACTGTTTTTT
.	many	TRBV9	TRBJ1-6	CASSARGSSYNSPLHF	TGTGCCAGCAGCGCCCGCGGGAGCTCCTATAATTCACCCCTCCACTTT
.	once	TRBV20-1	TRBJ2-5	CSARRDAQETQYF	TGCAGTGCTAGGCGGGACGCACAAGAGACCCAGTACTTC
.	many	TRBV20-1	TRBJ1-5	CSAKSGDQPQHF	TGCAGTGCTAAGAGCGGCGATCAGCCCCAGCATTTT
TRBD1	few	TRBV7-2	TRBJ1-2	CASSLEQGAYYGYTF	TGTGCCAGCAGCTTAGAGCAGGGGGCTTACTATGGCTACACCTTC
TRBD1	.	TRBV20-1	TRBJ2-7	CSARGTGGLYEQYF	TGCAGTGCTAGGGGGACAGGGGGCTTGTACGAGCAGTACTTC
.	many	TRBV12-3/TRBV12-4	TRBJ2-2	CASSPLRDLTGELFF	TGTGCCAGCAGTCCCCTGCGGGACCTCACCGGGGAGCTGTTTTTT
TRBD2	many	TRBV7-2	TRBJ2-1	CASSPGGLAGGLREQFF	TGTGCCAGCAGCCCGGGGGGACTAGCGGGGGGCCTTAGGGAGCAGTTCTTC
.	many	TRBV25-1	TRBJ1-2	CASSVAGGENGYTF	TGTGCCAGCAGTGTGGCGGGGGGAGAGAACGGCTACACCTTC
.	many	TRBV5-1	TRBJ1-2	CASSLVVGLSMEGYTF	TGCGCCAGCAGCTTGGTTGTAGGCCTCTCAATGGAAGGCTACACCTTC
TRBD1	many	TRBV12-3/TRBV12-4	TRBJ1-1	CASRITGEKAEAFF	TGTGCCAGCAGAATTACAGGGGAGAAGGCTGAAGCTTTCTTT
.	few	TRBV15	TRBJ2-3	CATSVRVVNTDTQYF	TGTGCTACCAGCGTAAGGGTAGTCAACACAGATACGCAGTATTTT
.	many	TRBV28	TRBJ2-2	CASKGGGNTGELFF	TGTGCCAGCAAAGGGGGAGGAAACACCGGGGAGCTGTTTTTT
.	many	TRBV5-1	TRBJ2-7	CASSLAAKMSEQYF	TGCGCCAGCAGCTTGGCCGCTAAGATGAGCGAGCAGTACTTC